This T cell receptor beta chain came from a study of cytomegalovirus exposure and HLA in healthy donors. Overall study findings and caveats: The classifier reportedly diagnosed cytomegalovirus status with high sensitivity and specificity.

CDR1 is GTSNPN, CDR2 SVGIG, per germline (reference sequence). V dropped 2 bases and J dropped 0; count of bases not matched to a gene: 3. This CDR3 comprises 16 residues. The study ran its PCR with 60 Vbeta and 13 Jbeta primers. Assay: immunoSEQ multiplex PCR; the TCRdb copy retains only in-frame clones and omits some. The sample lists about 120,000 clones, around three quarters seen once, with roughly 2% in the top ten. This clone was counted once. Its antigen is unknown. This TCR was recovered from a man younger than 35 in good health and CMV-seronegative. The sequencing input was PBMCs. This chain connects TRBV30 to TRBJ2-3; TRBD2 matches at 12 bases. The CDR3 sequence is CAWSSGLAGSTDTQYF. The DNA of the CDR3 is TGTGCCTGGAGTTCTGGACTAGCGGGGAGCACAGATACGCAGTATTTT. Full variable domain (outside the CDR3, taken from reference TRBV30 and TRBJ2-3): SQTIHQWPATLVQPVGSPLSLECTVEGTSNPNLYWYRQAAGRGLQLLFYSVGIGQISSEVPQNLSASRPQDRQFILSSKKLLLSDSGFYLCAWSSGLAGSTDTQYFGPGTRLTVL.